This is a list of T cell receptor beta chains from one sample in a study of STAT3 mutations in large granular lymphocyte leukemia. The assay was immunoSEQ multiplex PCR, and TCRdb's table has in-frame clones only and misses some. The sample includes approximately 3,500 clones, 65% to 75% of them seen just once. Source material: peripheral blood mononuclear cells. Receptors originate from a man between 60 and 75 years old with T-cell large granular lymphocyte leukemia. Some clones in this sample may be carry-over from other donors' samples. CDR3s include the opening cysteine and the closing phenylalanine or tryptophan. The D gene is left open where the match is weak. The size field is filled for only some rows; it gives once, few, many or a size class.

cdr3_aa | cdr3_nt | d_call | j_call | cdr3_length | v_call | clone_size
CASSPKRESGEQYF | TGTGCCAGCTCACCGAAGCGGGAGTCAGGCGAGCAGTACTTC | TRBD2 | TRBJ2-7 | 14 | TRBV18 | NA
CASSLGRFLNTEAFF | TGTGCCAGCAGCCTAGGACGGTTCTTGAACACTGAAGCTTTCTTT | NA | TRBJ1-1 | 15 | TRBV11-2 | few
CSAETSGPEQFF | TGCAGCGCCGAGACTAGCGGGCCTGAGCAGTTCTTC | TRBD2 | TRBJ2-1 | 12 | TRBV29-1 | NA
CASSLDIRANQETQYF | TGTGCCAGCAGCTTAGATATTCGGGCAAATCAAGAGACCCAGTACTTC | NA | TRBJ2-5 | 16 | TRBV7-9 | NA
CASREQGAPNQPQHF | TGTGCCAGCAGAGAACAGGGGGCCCCCAATCAGCCCCAGCATTTT | TRBD1 | TRBJ1-5 | 15 | TRBV6-1 | few
CASSSTRRGSSYEQYF | TGCGCCAGCAGCTCCACCAGGCGGGGCAGCTCCTACGAGCAGTACTTC | NA | TRBJ2-7 | 16 | TRBV4-1 | NA
CASSYPLGGDEQYF | TGTGCCAGCAGTTATCCCCTTGGGGGGGACGAGCAGTACTTC | TRBD2 | TRBJ2-7 | 14 | TRBV6-9 | NA
CASSLAGYASYEQYF | TGTGCCAGCAGCTTAGCGGGGTACGCATCCTACGAGCAGTACTTC | NA | TRBJ2-7 | 15 | TRBV11-2 | few
CARTDTQYF | TGTGCCAGGACAGATACGCAGTATTTT | NA | TRBJ2-3 | 9 | TRBV5-6 | NA
CAWSRGGGETQYF | TGTGCCTGGAGCCGGGGTGGCGGAGAGACCCAGTACTTC | NA | TRBJ2-5 | 13 | TRBV30 | NA
CASSLVLAQFF | TGTGCCAGCAGCTTAGTGCTAGCTCAGTTCTTC | NA | TRBJ2-1 | 11 | TRBV11-2 | NA
CASSQGYTVYGYTF | TGCGCCAGCAGCCAAGGCTACACCGTCTATGGCTACACCTTC | NA | TRBJ1-2 | 14 | TRBV4-3 | few
CASKIAGENYEQYF | TGTGCCAGCAAAATAGCGGGAGAGAACTACGAGCAGTACTTC | TRBD2 | TRBJ2-7 | 14 | TRBV6-5 | NA
CASGTGPRVEQYF | TGTGCCAGCGGTACCGGGCCCAGGGTCGAGCAGTACTTC | NA | TRBJ2-7 | 13 | TRBV27 | NA
CSVEEAGSAYEQYF | TGCAGCGTTGAAGAGGCAGGGAGCGCCTACGAGCAGTACTTC | NA | TRBJ2-7 | 14 | TRBV29-1 | few
CAWSVKGGTIYF | TGTGCCTGGAGTGTAAAAGGGGGCACCATATATTTT | NA | TRBJ1-3 | 12 | TRBV30 | NA
CASSQGMDYGYTF | TGCGCCAGCAGCCAAGGTATGGACTATGGCTACACCTTC | NA | TRBJ1-2 | 13 | TRBV4-1 | NA
CASTLKLTSGSIGEQFF | TGTGCCAGCACCTTGAAATTGACTAGCGGGAGTATCGGTGAGCAGTTCTTC | TRBD2 | TRBJ2-1 | 17 | TRBV27 | NA